The 19 T cell receptor beta chains reported below all come from one sample, sequenced in a study of blood T cell repertoires in COVID-19. Some clones are missing from TCRdb's copy, which holds only in-frame ones; the method was immunoSEQ multiplex PCR. The sample has some 87,000 clones; under 90% are singletons. The sample was peripheral blood. The receptor source for this set is a woman in her 70s with acute or convalescent COVID-19.

V is TRBV28 and J is TRBJ1-1; D is ambiguous. The CDR3 covers 14 residues. V lost 3 bases and J 9 bases, leaving 17 bases between the germline ends. Germline V gene data show CDR1 as MDHEN and CDR2 as SYDVKM. This chain's CDR3 is CASSLVTPAGKAFF. CDR3 DNA sequence: TGTGCCAGCAGTTTGGTTACCCCCGCGGGTAAAGCTTTCTTT.

V and J are TRBV7-8 and TRBJ2-3; the match to TRBD2 covers 14 bases. CDR1 and CDR2 from the germline V gene are SGHVS and FQNEAQ. This CDR3 has 19 amino acids. With 0 bases clipped from V and 5 bases from J, the junction kept 10 bases outside the gene matches. For the CDR3, the DNA is TGTGCCAGCAGCTTAGCGTACAAGGGACTAGCGGGAGTAGGAGATACGCAGTATTTT. It encodes CASSLAYKGLAGVGDTQYF.

V gene TRBV5-1 combines with J gene TRBJ2-1; TRBD1 matches at 9 bases. V gave up 4 bases and J gave up 9 bases; unmatched junction bases: 8. This CDR3 comprises 14 residues. The V gene's germline CDR1 is SGHRS and CDR2 YFSETQ. Here the CDR3 reads CASSPGTGSGEQFF. As DNA, the CDR3 is TGCGCCAGCAGCCCGGGGACAGGGTCTGGTGAGCAGTTCTTC.

The chain combines TRBV3-1 (or the pseudogene TRBV3-2) with TRBJ1-3, with 7 bases lining up with TRBD1. CDR1 LGHDT and CDR2 YNNKEL come from the germline V gene (reference sequence). V lost 6 bases, J lost 4 bases, and 12 bases stayed unmatched. The CDR3 is made up of 16 amino acids. CDR3 sequence reads: CASSLSGTGAGNTIYF. The CDR3 region has the DNA TGTGCCAGCAGTCTATCGGGAACAGGGGCCGGAAACACCATATATTTT.

The rearrangement joins TRBV4-1 to TRBJ1-1; D is possibly TRBD1 (6 bases). The CDR3 runs to 16 residues. Germline V lookup: CDR1 MGHRA, CDR2 YSYEKL. V lost 4 bases and J lost 6, with 21 bases in between. The CDR3 nucleotides read TGCGCCAGCAGCCCAATCCAAAAGACAGGTAACGCTGAAGCTTTCTTT. Translating it yields CASSPIQKTGNAEAFF.

V and J are TRBV5-1 and TRBJ2-1; D possibly corresponds to TRBD2 (6 bases). V shed 4 bases and J shed 5 bases, with 16 bases lying between them. This CDR3 is built from 15 residues. Germline V gene data show CDR1 as SGHRS and CDR2 as YFSETQ. Written as DNA, the CDR3 is TGCGCCAGCAGCATGTCGGGACTTGATAACAATGAGCAGTTCTTC. Encoded protein: CASSMSGLDNNEQFF.

The chain is built from TRBV5-1 and TRBJ1-2; no firm D call. The germline V gene has CDR1 SGHRS and CDR2 YFSETQ. Trimming left V 1 base short and J 3 bases short, with 7 bases between. CDR3 length: 13 residues. The DNA for the CDR3 is TGCGCCAGCAGCTTGCTGGGAGACTATGGCTACACCTTC. Translating gives CASSLLGDYGYTF.

The chain links TRBV6-1 to TRBJ1-3; 8 bases match TRBD1. Trimming at V came to 2 bases and at J to 0 bases, leaving 3 bases not matched to a gene. The CDR3 length is 16 residues. Germline CDR1 and CDR2: MNHNS and SASEGT. Here the CDR3 DNA reads TGTGCCAGCAGTGAATCAACAGGGGGCTCTGGAAACACCATATATTTT. Amino acids: CASSESTGGSGNTIYF.

The V and J genes are TRBV28 and TRBJ2-7, with 9 bases identical to TRBD1. The CDR3 spans 15 residues. In germline, CDR1 is MDHEN, CDR2 SYDVKM. J was trimmed by 3 bases and V by 4 bases; bases with no gene match: 7. The CDR3 region is CASSWTQGAFYEQYF. CDR3 sequence (DNA): TGTGCCAGCAGTTGGACACAGGGGGCTTTCTACGAGCAGTACTTC.

This chain joins TRBV28 and TRBJ1-5, with D perhaps TRBD1 (6 bases). The V end was cut by 4 bases, the J end by 3 bases, with 13 bases between. The germline V gene has CDR1 MDHEN and CDR2 SYDVKM. This CDR3 has 15 residues. Written as DNA, the CDR3 is TGTGCCAGCAGTTCGAGACAGGTTTTCAATCAGCCCCAGCATTTT. Its protein is CASSSRQVFNQPQHF.

A word on this clone: This sample also contains other DNA sequences that code for the same CDR3. The CDR3: CASSFVTGVNEKLFF. In DNA form, the CDR3 reads TGTGCCAGCAGTTTTGTCACAGGGGTTAATGAAAAACTGTTTTTT. The chain links TRBV28 to TRBJ1-4, with TRBD1 matching over 7 bases. The ends lost 3 bases at V and 4 bases at J; junction bases unmatched: 5. Germline V gives CDR1 MDHEN, CDR2 SYDVKM. This CDR3 contains 15 residues. The full variable domain, completed using reference TRBV28 and TRBJ1-4, is DVKVTQSSRYLVKRTGEKVFLECVQDMDHENMFWYRQDPGLGLRLIYFSYDVKMKEKGDIPEGYSVSREKKERFSLILESASTNQTSMYLCASSFVTGVNEKLFFGSGTQLSVL.

The V and J genes are TRBV25-1 and TRBJ1-6; 8 bases are shared with TRBD1. The trim removed 1 base at V and 9 bases at J, leaving 5 bases unmatched. Germline CDR1 MGHDK, CDR2 SYGVNS. There are 15 residues in the CDR3. This CDR3 is CASSESTGVSSPLHF. The CDR3 DNA sequence: TGTGCCAGCAGTGAATCGACAGGGGTTTCTTCACCCCTCCACTTT.

This clone was picked up a small number of times. The chain employs TRBV5-1 and TRBJ1-1, with 9 bases fitting TRBD1. Germline CDR1 SGHRS, CDR2 YFSETQ. V lost 4 bases, J lost 1 base, and 2 bases stayed unmatched. The CDR3 loop spans 14 amino acids. The CDR3 loop is CASSMTGGNTEAFF. The CDR3 bases are TGCGCCAGCAGCATGACAGGGGGGAACACTGAAGCTTTCTTT. The full variable domain, its missing parts supplied by reference TRBV5-1 and TRBJ1-1, is KAGVTQTPRYLIKTRGQQVTLSCSPISGHRSVSWYQQTPGQGLQFLFEYFSETQRNKGNFPGRFSGRQFSNSRSEMNVSTLELGDSALYLCASSMTGGNTEAFFGQGTRLTVV.

A word on this clone: The germline gene is not matched at one end of the junction; a read error may be the cause. The genes are TRBV5-1 and TRBJ2-4, with 10 bases aligning to TRBD1. Germline V gene data show CDR1 as SGHRS and CDR2 as YFSETQ. The CDR3 runs to 12 residues. The CDR3 reads CASRGDRGPSRF. The CDR3 nucleotides read TGCGCCAGCAGGGGGGACAGGGGCCCTTCCCGGTTC.

The V call is TRBV11-2, the J call TRBJ2-7; D is ambiguous. CDR1 is SGHAT, CDR2 FQNNGV, per germline. The CDR3 sequence is 13 residues long. V lost 1 base to trimming and J lost 0 bases, with 4 bases between them. The CDR3 DNA follows: TGTGCCAGCAGCTTAGTGGCCTCCTACGAGCAGTACGTC. Its protein is CASSLVASYEQYV.

The chain uses TRBV4-2 and TRBJ1-1; D may be TRBD1 (5 bases). Germline V gives CDR1 LGHNA, CDR2 YNFKEQ. This CDR3 spans 16 amino acids. V gave up 0 bases and J gave up 1 base, with 12 bases separating them. Here the CDR3 reads CASSQDEGRGNTEAFF. Here the CDR3 DNA reads TGTGCCAGCAGCCAAGATGAGGGGAGGGGGAACACTGAAGCTTTCTTT.

V gene TRBV28 combines with J gene TRBJ1-6; possible D gene TRBD1, 5 bases. The CDR3 is made up of 13 amino acids. Germline CDR1 and CDR2: MDHEN and SYDVKM. The CDR3 DNA follows: TGTACAGTGGGGGGACCGCCGAATTCACCCCTCCACTTT. Its translation is CTVGGPPNSPLHF.

This clone was recorded once. J is TRBJ1-1 and V is TRBV2; D is perhaps TRBD1 (5 bases). Germline V CDR1 and CDR2: SNHLY, FYNNEI. V shed 6 bases and J shed 1 base, with 9 bases lying between them. The length of the CDR3 is 13 residues. The CDR3 DNA sequence: TGTGCCAGCAGAGAGACAGAGAACACTGAAGCTTTCTTT. This encodes CASRETENTEAFF.

The chain combines TRBV7-4 with TRBJ1-1; no reliable D call. V was trimmed by 2 bases and J by 0 bases, leaving 19 bases between them. The CDR3 spans 18 residues. The germline V gene encodes CDR1 SGHVT and CDR2 SQSDAQ. The CDR3 bases are TGTGCCAGCAGCTTAATCTTTGGTGGCGGGAAGATGAACACTGAAGCTTTCTTT. Its translation is CASSLIFGGGKMNTEAFF. The full variable domain, completed using reference TRBV7-4 and TRBJ1-1, is GAGVSQSPRYKVAKRGRDVALRCDSISGHVTLYWYRQTLGQGSEVLTYSQSDAQRDKSGRPSGRFSAERPERSVSTLKIQRTEQGDSAVYLCASSLIFGGGKMNTEAFFGQGTRLTVV.